This T cell receptor beta chain was identified in a study of T cell repertoires in cytomegalovirus infection. The CDR3 is 15 amino acids. V shed 3 bases and J 1 base; nucleotides not matched to a gene: 5. Per germline, CDR1 SGHDT and CDR2 YYEEEE. This clonotype showed up just a few times. TCRdb used MiXCR to reprocess the reads, holding one entry per CDR3 protein. The sample includes approximately 240,000 distinct CDR3 sequences, roughly 12% of them seen just once. This chain uses TRBV5-6 with TRBJ2-3; 7 positions agree with TRBD2. Sequencing input: PBMCs. This receptor was taken from a human donor in good health (CMV status not recorded). Some clones in this sample may be carry-over from other donors' samples. As DNA, the CDR3 is TGTGCCAGCAGCTACGGGGGGTCCCGCACAGATACGCAGTATTTT. This gives the protein CASSYGGSRTDTQYF.